These 10 T cell receptor beta chains came from one sample sequenced in a study of early T cells in non-severe SARS-CoV-2 infection. Using its own MiXCR run on the 5' RACE reads, TCRdb lists one record per CDR3 protein. There are over 35,000 distinct CDR3 sequences in the sample; roughly 6.2% occur only once, and about 7.8% lies in the top ten. The specimen comprised whole blood, sampled at baseline. These receptor sequences come from an adult who was a healthcare worker with PCR-confirmed SARS-CoV-2 infection or an uninfected control (not recorded which).

This chain connects TRBV7-9 to TRBJ1-1, with a tentative D call TRBD1 (6 bases). Trimming took 4 bases from V and 6 from J, leaving 18 bases between them. CDR1 is SEHNR, CDR2 FQNEAQ, per germline (reference sequence). The CDR3 covers 15 residues. CDR3 sequence: CASSSHGRGVPEAFF. CDR3 DNA: TGTGCCAGCAGCTCACACGGGAGGGGGGTCCCTGAAGCTTTCTTT.

Many counts were recorded for this clonotype. The rearrangement uses TRBV7-9 and TRBJ2-7; D tentatively fits TRBD1 or TRBD2 (6 bases each). Germline lookup yields CDR1 SEHNR and CDR2 FQNEAQ (reference sequence). The ends were cut back, 7 bases at V and 3 bases at J, with 19 bases in the middle. The CDR3 runs 15 residues. For the CDR3, the DNA is TGTGCCAGCAACCCAGGTGGGGGGCACCTCTACGAGCAGTACTTC. This sequence encodes CASNPGGGHLYEQYF.

This clonotype is medium-sized. The chain employs TRBV7-2 and TRBJ2-3, with D possibly matching TRBD2 (5 bases). Per the germline V gene, CDR1 is SGHTA and CDR2 is FQGNSA. Trimming cost V 1 base and J 0 bases, with 5 bases left between them. This CDR3 has 14 amino acids. CDR3 in amino acids: CASSLGTSTDTQYF. The CDR3 DNA is TGTGCCAGCAGCTTAGGGACTAGCACAGATACGCAGTATTTT.

This clonotype was seen a few times. Here the CDR3 DNA reads TGCGCCAGCAGCCAAGGAAGTAGGGGGAGGTTCAATGAGCAGTTCTTC. This encodes CASSQGSRGRFNEQFF. The chain uses TRBV4-3 and TRBJ2-1, with D possibly being TRBD1 or TRBD2 (6 bases each). Trimming removed 1 base at V and 6 bases at J, with 16 bases between. Germline-derived CDR1 and CDR2 are LGHNA and YSLEER. This CDR3 contains 16 residues.

This clonotype was detected ten times or more. J is TRBJ2-5 and V is TRBV18; D is perhaps TRBD2 (6 bases). The length of the CDR3 is 13 residues. Per the germline V gene, CDR1 is KGHSH and CDR2 is LQKENI. The ends were cut back, 3 bases at V and 3 bases at J, with 8 bases in the middle. In nucleotides, the CDR3 is TGTGCCAGCTCACCGGGAGGTAAAGAGACCCAGTACTTC. The encoded protein is CASSPGGKETQYF.

A few counts support this clonotype. The CDR3, as DNA: TGTGCCAGCAGCCAGATCCCGGGGGCCGGCACAGATACGCAGTATTTT. This gives the protein CASSQIPGAGTDTQYF. The chain has TRBV7-2 and TRBJ2-3, with D perhaps matching TRBD1 or TRBD2 (6 bases each). The CDR3 sequence is 16 residues long. Per germline, CDR1 SGHTA and CDR2 FQGNSA. V was trimmed by 5 bases and J by 1 base, leaving 16 bases between them.

Concerning this clonotype itself: It may be a read error: a sequence one base away is much more abundant. The chain carries TRBV5-4 and TRBJ2-7; D call uncertain. CDR1 and CDR2 from the germline V gene are SGHNT and YYREEE (reference sequence). The CDR3 length is 14 residues. CDR3 loop: CASGFLVRFHEQYF. CDR3 bases: TGTGCCAGCGGCTTTCTCGTCAGGTTCCACGAGCAGTACTTC.

This sequence joins TRBV12-3 or TRBV12-4 and TRBJ2-7; D might be TRBD2 (6 bases). There are 15 residues in the CDR3. The germline V and J ends were trimmed by 4 bases and 5 bases, with 18 bases remaining between them. CDR3: CASSSGGWQVHEQYF. The DNA of the CDR3 is TGTGCCAGCAGTTCCGGGGGATGGCAAGTCCACGAGCAGTACTTC.

This clonotype was recorded a few times. The genes are TRBV10-3 and TRBJ2-5; 13 nucleotides match TRBD2. J was trimmed by 3 bases and V by 3 bases; bases with no gene match: 4. Germline V gene lookup returns CDR1 ENHRY and CDR2 SYGVKD. The CDR3 length is 16 residues. For the CDR3, the DNA is TGTGCCATCAGTGACCCCGGACTAGCGGGGGAAGAGACCCAGTACTTC. It yields the protein CAISDPGLAGEETQYF.

About this clonotype itself: At one end, the junction sequence differs from germline, possibly due to a read error. The chain uses TRBV11-2 and TRBJ2-5; D remains ambiguous. From germline, CDR1 is SGHAT and CDR2 FQNNGV. The CDR3 is made up of 11 amino acids. The CDR3 region is CASCLIETQYF. CDR3 DNA: TGTGCCAGCTGCTTAATCGAGACCCAGTACTTC.